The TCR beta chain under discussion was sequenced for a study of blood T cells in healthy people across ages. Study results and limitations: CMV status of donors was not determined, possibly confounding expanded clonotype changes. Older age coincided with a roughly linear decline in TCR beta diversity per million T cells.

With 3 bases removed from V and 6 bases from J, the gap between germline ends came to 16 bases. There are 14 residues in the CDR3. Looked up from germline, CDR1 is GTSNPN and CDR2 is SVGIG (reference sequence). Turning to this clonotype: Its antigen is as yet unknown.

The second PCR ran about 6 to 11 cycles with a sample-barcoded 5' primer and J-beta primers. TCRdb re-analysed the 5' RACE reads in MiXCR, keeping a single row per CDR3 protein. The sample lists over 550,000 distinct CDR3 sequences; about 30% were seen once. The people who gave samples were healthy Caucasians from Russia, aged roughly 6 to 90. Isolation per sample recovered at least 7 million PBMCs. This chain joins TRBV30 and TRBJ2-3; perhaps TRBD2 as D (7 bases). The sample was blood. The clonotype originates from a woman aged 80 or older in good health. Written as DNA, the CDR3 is TGTGCCTGGAGGTGGGGGGGGCTGTCGGATACGCAGTATTTT. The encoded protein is CAWRWGGLSDTQYF.